This T cell receptor (beta chain) was profiled in a study of Graves' ophthalmopathy and Graves' hyperthyroidism. Across the study: Stable hyperthyroidism meant no progression to ophthalmopathy within 18 months of follow-up.

Many counts were recorded for this clonotype. Its antigen is as yet unknown. The junction shows a germline mismatch at one end, possibly a read error. Amplification of TCR beta CDR3 regions used RNA transcripts. Amplification began with first-round RT-PCR using HTBI primers, then second-round multiplex PCR was performed. Via MiXCR, TCRdb re-called the multiplex PCR reads, giving one row per CDR3 protein. The repertoire holds 500,000 to 600,000 distinct CDR3 sequences, with about 35% as singletons. Study-level findings and limits: Using 13 signatures, a model distinguished ophthalmopathy from stable hyperthyroidism, reaching around 87% sensitivity and 81.08% specificity. Most thyroid clonotypes expanded beyond 0.001 frequency were also found in blood.

Hyperthyroidism patients had new diagnoses, durations under 2 months, and ages of 18 to 65. This CDR3 is built from 12 residues. From germline, CDR1 is SGHRS and CDR2 YFSETQ. The origin of this receptor is an adult man with Graves' hyperthyroidism. This sequence joins TRBV5-1 and TRBJ2-7; unclear D gene. Sequenced: peripheral blood or thyroid tissue (not recorded which). CDR3: CAGSYIPYEQYF. The CDR3, as DNA: TGCGCCGGCAGCTACATCCCGTACGAGCAGTACTTC. The complete variable domain, with remaining parts taken from reference TRBV5-1 and TRBJ2-7, reads KAGVTQTPRYLIKTRGQQVTLSCSPISGHRSVSWYQQTPGQGLQFLFEYFSETQRNKGNFPGRFSGRQFSNSRSEMNVSTLELGDSALYLCAGSYIPYEQYFGPGTRLTVT.